A single sample gave rise to the 14 T cell receptor beta chains below, sequenced in a study of blood T cells in healthy people across ages. Then a second PCR, running about 6 to 12 cycles, was carried out with a sample-barcoded 5' primer and a J-beta primer mix. TCRdb analysed the 5' RACE reads with MiXCR anew, one entry per CDR3 protein. The sample lists under 800,000 distinct CDR3 sequences, more than 40% seen once, with around a fifth in the top ten. Sequencing input: blood. The receptor set was obtained from an older woman in good health.

The rearrangement links TRBV6-1 to TRBJ2-2; 9 nucleotides match TRBD2. V trimming: 8 bases; J trimming: 0 bases; junction bases outside the gene matches: 7. The CDR3 is made up of 16 amino acids. CDR1 is MNHNS, CDR2 SASEGT, per germline. This CDR3 reads CASVMGLAANTGELFF. As DNA, the CDR3 is TGTGCCAGCGTAATGGGACTAGCTGCGAACACCGGGGAGCTGTTTTTT.

This rearrangement joins TRBV29-1 to TRBJ1-2; D not resolved. Germline V gives CDR1 SQVTM, CDR2 ANQGSEA. This CDR3 has 12 residues. Deletions cut 3 bases from V and 8 bases from J, with 13 bases between. The CDR3 region has the DNA TGCAGCGTTGATCTGGGGAGAAGGGGCTACACCTTC. Translating it yields CSVDLGRRGYTF.

This clonotype was recorded once. J is TRBJ2-5 and V is TRBV10-3, with D possibly matching TRBD2 (5 bases). Trimming took 2 bases from V and 5 from J, leaving 12 bases between them. CDR1 is ENHRY and CDR2 is SYGVKD in the germline V gene. The CDR3 has 14 residues. The DNA for the CDR3 is TGTGCCATCAGTGAGCTGCCTAGCTGGGAGACCCAGTACTTC. Encoded protein: CAISELPSWETQYF.

V and J are TRBV6-2 or TRBV6-3 and TRBJ1-2, with TRBD1 matching 8 bases. The CDR3 extends over 16 amino acids. Trimming at V came to 4 bases and at J to 8 bases, leaving 15 bases not matched to a gene. The germline gives CDR1 MNHEY, CDR2 SVGEGT. The CDR3 here is CASSFRDRKYVRGYTF. The CDR3 DNA sequence: TGTGCCAGCAGTTTCCGGGACAGGAAATATGTCCGCGGCTACACCTTC.

The genes are TRBV3-1 and TRBJ1-5; D gene uncertain. V was cut by 2 bases and J by 0 bases, with 5 bases left in between. The CDR3 runs 14 residues. Germline V gene lookup returns CDR1 LGHDT and CDR2 YNNKEL (reference sequence). The CDR3 reads CASSQSSSNQPQHF. The CDR3, as DNA: TGTGCCAGCAGCCAATCGAGTAGCAATCAGCCCCAGCATTTT.

The chain has TRBV6-5 and TRBJ2-2; 7 positions match TRBD2. The CDR3 is 15 amino acids. The germline CDR1 and CDR2 sequences are MNHEY and SVGAGI. Trimming at V came to 8 bases and at J to 1 base, leaving 7 bases not matched to a gene. The CDR3 here is CASSGGTMNTGELFF. Written as DNA, the CDR3 is TGTGCCAGCTCCGGGGGGACTATGAACACCGGGGAGCTGTTTTTT.

A note on this clonotype: A much larger clone differs by one base, so this may be a read error. The rearrangement links TRBV29-1 to TRBJ2-5; the D is unclear. Trimming took off 4 bases at V and 11 bases at J, with 14 bases between the two ends. Germline CDR1 and CDR2: SQVTM and ANQGSEA. The CDR3 is 11 residues long. The chain's CDR3 is CSVGEYNEQYF. The CDR3 DNA reads TGCAGCGTTGGAGAGTACAATGAGCAGTACTTC.

A single count supports this clonotype. The chain joins TRBV27 to TRBJ2-3; 10 positions match TRBD2. V trimming: 6 bases; J trimming: 0 bases; junction bases outside the gene matches: 15. The CDR3 loop spans 19 amino acids. Germline V gene sequence: CDR1 MNHEY, CDR2 SMNVEV (reference sequence). The CDR3 protein is CASSAPVAGGYFSTDTQYF. For the CDR3, the DNA is TGTGCCAGCAGCGCTCCGGTAGCGGGGGGCTACTTTAGCACAGATACGCAGTATTTT.

This clonotype was detected a few times. The J gene is TRBJ2-5, the V gene TRBV28, with TRBD1 as a possible D gene (5 bases). V gave up 2 bases and J gave up 2 bases, with 12 bases separating them. CDR1 is MDHEN and CDR2 is SYDVKM in the germline V gene. The CDR3 has 15 amino acids. The CDR3 DNA reads as TGTGCCAGCAGTTTAAATTCAGGGCTACAAGAGACCCAGTACTTC. This translates into CASSLNSGLQETQYF.

Regarding this clonotype: One end of the junction fails to match germline, which may point to a read error. The rearrangement uses TRBV29-1 and TRBJ1-1; D unclear. Germline loops: CDR1 SQVTM, CDR2 ANQGSEA. CDR3 size: 13 residues. This chain's CDR3 is CSALQTLNTGAFF. The CDR3 DNA is TGCAGCGCATTACAGACACTGAACACTGGAGCTTTCTTT.

The genes are TRBV6-6 and TRBJ2-5, with D uncertain. The CDR3 runs 14 residues. Germline CDR1 MNHNY, CDR2 SVGAGI (reference sequence). Trimming removed 2 bases from V and 2 bases from J, with 9 bases in between. The CDR3 region is CASSYGRQQETQYF. CDR3 sequence (DNA): TGTGCCAGCAGTTACGGCCGGCAGCAAGAGACCCAGTACTTC.

The DNA for the CDR3 is TGTGCCAGCAGCGGGAAGGCTAGGGGACAGAGTACCTCTGGGGCCAACGTCCTGACTTTC. The encoded protein is CASSGKARGQSTSGANVLTF. V is TRBV9 and J is TRBJ2-6, with 7 bases aligning to TRBD1. The germline CDR1 and CDR2 sequences are SGDLS and YYNGEE. There are 20 residues in the CDR3. Trimming at V came to 3 bases and at J to 0 bases, leaving 15 bases not matched to a gene. The whole variable domain, filled in from reference TRBV9 and TRBJ2-6, reads DSGVTQTPKHLITATGQRVTLRCSPRSGDLSVYWYQQSLDQGLQFLIQYYNGEERAKGNILERFSAQQFPDLHSELNLSSLELGDSALYFCASSGKARGQSTSGANVLTFGAGSRLTVL.

The chain has TRBV6-2 or TRBV6-3 and TRBJ1-2; TRBD1 matches at 9 bases. CDR3 length equals 13 residues. Trimming at V came to 5 bases and at J to 4 bases, leaving 2 bases not matched to a gene. From germline, CDR1 is MNHEY and CDR2 SVGEGT. The CDR3 nucleotides read TGTGCCAGCAGTGTGGACAGGGGCTATGGCTACACCTTC. It encodes CASSVDRGYGYTF.

In its sample, this clonotype was seen a few times. The V gene is TRBV7-8, the J gene TRBJ2-7; 8 positions match TRBD1. The V gene end was trimmed by 5 bases and the J gene end by 0 bases; junction bases not matched to a gene: 9. The CDR3 covers 16 residues. Germline V gene data show CDR1 as SGHVS and CDR2 as FQNEAQ. This CDR3 is CASSHWDRIFSYEQYF. CDR3 nucleotide sequence: TGTGCCAGCAGCCACTGGGACAGGATTTTCTCCTACGAGCAGTACTTC.